Listed here are 27 T cell receptor beta chains from one sample, sequenced in a study of blood T cell repertoires in COVID-19. TCRdb's copy holds only in-frame clones and misses some; the assay was immunoSEQ multiplex PCR. The sample has around 340,000 clones, roughly 87% seen once; the top ten hold around 3.9%. Material: peripheral blood. The source of these receptors is a woman aged 60-75 years with COVID-19, enrolled during active disease.

The chain has TRBV18 and TRBJ2-7; 11 bases line up with TRBD1. Germline V gives CDR1 KGHSH, CDR2 LQKENI. With 3 bases clipped from V and 4 bases from J, the junction kept 11 bases outside the gene matches. This CDR3 is 17 amino acids long. CDR3 loop: CASSPPRGQGDPYEQYF. In DNA, the CDR3 is TGTGCCAGCTCACCCCCCCGGGGACAGGGGGACCCATACGAGCAGTACTTC.

J is TRBJ1-2 and V is TRBV27; 7 nucleotides line up with TRBD1. The ends lost 8 bases at V and 5 bases at J; junction bases unmatched: 8. Germline CDR1 and CDR2: MNHEY and SMNVEV (reference sequence). CDR3 length equals 13 residues. The CDR3 region is CASAQDRLYGYTF. CDR3 bases: TGTGCCAGCGCGCAGGACAGGCTATATGGCTACACCTTC.

The gene calls are TRBV28 and TRBJ1-2, with 10 positions matching TRBD1. The CDR3 is 14 amino acids. Trimming cost V 10 bases and J 5 bases; bases outside gene matches: 10. Germline V gives CDR1 MDHEN, CDR2 SYDVKM. The CDR3 sequence is CATRRTGGKYGYTF. In DNA form, the CDR3 reads TGTGCCACCCGAAGGACAGGGGGAAAATATGGCTACACCTTC.

This clone showed up just a few times. V and J are TRBV5-1 and TRBJ2-2; possible D gene TRBD1, 6 bases. V was shortened by 4 bases and J by 7 bases, with 20 bases between the two germline ends. Germline lookup yields CDR1 SGHRS and CDR2 YFSETQ. This CDR3 is built from 16 residues. CDR3 loop: CASSPAPGQSLGELFF. The DNA of the CDR3 is TGCGCCAGCAGCCCCGCGCCGGGACAAAGCCTCGGGGAGCTGTTTTTT.

In nucleotides, the CDR3 is TGTGCCAGCAGAGGACAGGGCGACACTGAAGCTTTCTTT. Residues: CASRGQGDTEAFF. V gene TRBV6-4 combines with J gene TRBJ1-1; 8 bases map to TRBD1. CDR3 length equals 13 residues. Germline assignment: CDR1 MRHNA and CDR2 SNTAGT. V shed 6 bases, J shed 3 bases, and the junction held 3 bases outside the gene matches.

The chain couples TRBV18 to TRBJ1-4, with unresolved D. V lost 6 bases to trimming and J lost 0 bases, with 8 bases between them. This CDR3 has 14 amino acids. CDR1 and CDR2 (germline): KGHSH, LQKENI. Written as DNA, the CDR3 is TGTGCCAGCTCGCCCACGGCAACTAATGAAAAACTGTTTTTT. This translates into CASSPTATNEKLFF.

This chain uses TRBV5-1 with TRBJ1-2, with 10 bases fitting TRBD1. CDR3 size: 15 residues. Unmatched junction bases numbered 11, after V lost 6 bases and J lost 6 bases. In germline, CDR1 is SGHRS, CDR2 YFSETQ. The CDR3 DNA sequence: TGCGCCAGCACCCGGGACAGGGGATCTAGAGATGGCTACACCTTC. Its protein is CASTRDRGSRDGYTF.

The chain recombines TRBV6-5 with TRBJ1-6; 10 bases fit TRBD1. This CDR3 is 15 amino acids long. CDR1 MNHEY and CDR2 SVGAGI come from the germline V gene. V lost 5 bases and J lost 7; bases outside the gene matches: 5. CDR3 DNA: TGTGCCAGCAGTCGCCAGGGACAGGGGAATTCACCCCTCCACTTT. Encoded protein: CASSRQGQGNSPLHF.

The J gene is TRBJ1-2, the V gene TRBV14, with a weak D call TRBD1 (6 bases). This CDR3 contains 15 residues. The germline V gene has CDR1 SGHDN and CDR2 FVKESK. The V gene lost 4 bases and the J gene lost 4 bases, with 16 bases spanning the gap. The CDR3 DNA follows: TGTGCCAGCAGCCCCCGACAGGACACCACCTATGGCTACACCTTC. Protein product: CASSPRQDTTYGYTF.

The rearrangement links TRBV7-2 to TRBJ1-3; TRBD1 aligns across 7 bases. Unmatched junction bases numbered 13, after V lost 5 bases and J lost 0 bases. Germline assignment: CDR1 SGHTA and CDR2 FQGNSA. The CDR3 is 18 amino acids. CDR3 loop: CASSLAPGTARSGNTIYF. CDR3 nucleotides: TGTGCCAGCAGCCTCGCCCCTGGGACAGCACGCTCTGGAAACACCATATATTTT.

This clone has only a few counts. This chain uses TRBV7-3 with TRBJ1-1, with D hard to call. The CDR3 runs 13 residues. V was clipped by 4 bases and J by 1 base, with 7 bases between them. Germline V gives CDR1 SGHTA, CDR2 FQGTGA. The CDR3 loop is CASSSVQNTEAFF. CDR3 nucleotide sequence: TGTGCCAGCAGCTCGGTCCAGAACACTGAAGCTTTCTTT.

This rearrangement joins TRBV21-1 to TRBJ1-3; the DNA was not used to check the table's D call, TRBD1. TRBV21-1 is tagged as a pseudogene. The CDR3 runs 13 residues. CDR3 in amino acids: CASSGLSGNTIYF. The CDR3 bases are TGTGCCAGCAGCGGGCTCTCTGGAAACACCATATATTTT.

The chain joins TRBV2 to TRBJ1-1; 10 nucleotides match TRBD1. Germline V lookup: CDR1 SNHLY, CDR2 FYNNEI. This CDR3 has 15 amino acids. V was clipped by 10 bases and J by 2 bases; unmatched bases: 10. The CDR3 sequence is CATHRDRGYNTEAFF. CDR3 bases: TGTGCCACCCATCGGGACAGGGGCTATAACACTGAAGCTTTCTTT.

This clone appeared a few times. At one end the junction does not follow the germline gene, possibly because of a read error. V is TRBV9 and J is TRBJ1-1; D may be TRBD1 (5 bases). This CDR3 has 14 amino acids. The V gene's germline CDR1 is SGDLS and CDR2 YYNGEE. The CDR3 DNA follows: TGTGCCAGCAGCCCCTACCCAGGGAACGCTGAAGCTTTCTTT. Its translation is CASSPYPGNAEAFF.

The chain employs TRBV28 and TRBJ1-3; 9 nucleotides align to TRBD1. Germline loops: CDR1 MDHEN, CDR2 SYDVKM. V lost 6 bases to trimming and J lost 0 bases; unmatched junction nucleotides: 21. The CDR3 sequence is 21 residues long. CDR3 loop: CASRTTGTGYLGKSSGNTIYF. CDR3 nucleotide sequence: TGTGCCAGCAGGACTACCGGGACAGGGTATTTGGGGAAAAGCTCTGGAAACACCATATATTTT.

This clone showed up just once. Here the CDR3 reads CASIRDRDYNEQFF. DNA of the CDR3: TGTGCCAGTATCCGGGACAGGGACTACAATGAGCAGTTCTTC. V gene TRBV6-5 combines with J gene TRBJ2-1, with 9 bases identical to TRBD1. After removal of 9 bases from V and 3 bases from J, the junction contained 6 bases not matched to a gene. The CDR3 runs to 14 residues. Looked up from germline, CDR1 is MNHEY and CDR2 is SVGAGI.

The rearrangement joins TRBV7-8 to TRBJ1-1; 9 positions agree with TRBD1. J lost 8 bases, V lost 3 bases, and 7 bases had no gene match. Per the germline V gene, CDR1 is SGHVS and CDR2 is FQNEAQ. The CDR3 is 14 residues long. CDR3 sequence reads: CASSFTGGRSEAFF. DNA of the CDR3: TGTGCCAGCAGCTTCACAGGGGGCCGCTCGGAAGCTTTCTTT.

The gene calls are TRBV30 and TRBJ1-2; 7 bases are shared with TRBD1. Germline lookup yields CDR1 GTSNPN and CDR2 SVGIG (reference sequence). This CDR3 comprises 14 residues. The junction had 13 bases not matched to a gene; V was cut back by 5 bases and J by 7 bases. CDR3 nucleotides: TGTGCCTGGGACCCACTGAGGGGGCAAGCTGGCTACACCTTC. Its translation: CAWDPLRGQAGYTF.

The chain recombines TRBV7-2 with TRBJ1-1, with D hard to call. Trimming took 3 bases from V and 0 from J, leaving 8 bases between them. There are 14 residues in the CDR3. Germline V lookup: CDR1 SGHTA, CDR2 FQGNSA. The chain's CDR3 is CASSFSYMNTEAFF. Written as DNA, the CDR3 is TGTGCCAGCAGCTTCTCGTACATGAACACTGAAGCTTTCTTT.

This chain connects TRBV19 to TRBJ2-1, with D possibly matching TRBD1 (6 bases). The CDR3 spans 18 residues. Germline V CDR1 and CDR2: LNHDA, SQIVND (reference sequence). V lost 4 bases, J lost 0 bases, and 19 bases lay in between. CDR3 nucleotides: TGTGCCAGTAGTACCACAGGGCTCCGCCTTAGCTCCTACAATGAGCAGTTCTTC. This codes for CASSTTGLRLSSYNEQFF.

The chain recombines TRBV5-6 with TRBJ2-2; 13 nucleotides match TRBD2. Germline trimming cut 5 bases from V and 4 bases from J; bases unmatched to any gene: 5. CDR1 and CDR2 from the germline V gene are SGHDT and YYEEEE. The CDR3 extends over 16 amino acids. CDR3 in DNA: TGTGCCAGCAGACGGGGACTAGCGGGAAGCACCGGGGAGCTGTTTTTT. It encodes CASRRGLAGSTGELFF.

V usage is TRBV7-9 and J usage is TRBJ1-6; 9 bases map to TRBD1. CDR3 size: 16 residues. Trimming removed 5 bases from V and 4 bases from J; junction bases left unmatched: 6. Germline assignment: CDR1 SEHNR and CDR2 FQNEAQ (reference sequence). CDR3 loop: CASSLTTGGYNSPLHF. The CDR3 coding sequence is TGTGCCAGCAGCCTGACGACAGGGGGTTATAATTCACCCCTCCACTTT.

About this clone: Additional DNA sequences in this sample encode the identical CDR3. V usage is TRBV5-1 and J usage is TRBJ1-4; 7 bases are shared with TRBD1. Unmatched junction bases numbered 5, after V lost 5 bases and J lost 4 bases. Germline CDR1 and CDR2: SGHRS and YFSETQ. CDR3 length: 14 residues. The CDR3 sequence: CASSSGTVNEKLFF. Here the CDR3 DNA reads TGCGCCAGCAGTTCCGGGACAGTTAATGAAAAACTGTTTTTT.

This clone was seen just once. The genes are TRBV6-5 and TRBJ1-2; D is unresolved. The V end lost 2 bases, the J end lost 4 bases, and 11 bases lay between the germline ends. This CDR3 spans 14 amino acids. Germline CDR1 MNHEY, CDR2 SVGAGI. In DNA, the CDR3 is TGTGCCAGCAGTTACGGATCAGGCCCCTATGGCTACACCTTC. It is translated as CASSYGSGPYGYTF.

The chain has TRBV7-2 and TRBJ1-1; the D gene is possibly TRBD1 (5 bases). Germline V gene sequence: CDR1 SGHTA, CDR2 FQGNSA. V was clipped by 2 bases and J by 3 bases, with 10 bases between them. The CDR3 length is 14 residues. The CDR3 region has the DNA TGTGCCAGCAGCTTAATCCAGGGTTACACTGAAGCTTTCTTT. This sequence encodes CASSLIQGYTEAFF. The variable domain in full, with the rest retrieved from reference TRBV7-2 and TRBJ1-1, is GAGVSQSPSNKVTEKGKDVELRCDPISGHTALYWYRQSLGQGLEFLIYFQGNSAPDKSGLPSDRFSAERTGGSVSTLTIQRTQQEDSAVYLCASSLIQGYTEAFFGQGTRLTVV.

With respect to this clone: A single base separates this from a much larger clone, so it may be a read error. V gene TRBV13 combines with J gene TRBJ1-1; TRBD1 might be the D (5 bases). V was trimmed by 6 bases and J by 3 bases, leaving 8 bases between them. CDR3 length: 12 amino acids. Germline V gene lookup returns CDR1 PRHDT and CDR2 FYEKMQ (reference sequence). The CDR3 region has the DNA TGTGCCAGCAGAGCAGGGTACACTGAAGCTTTCTTT. This encodes CASRAGYTEAFF.

This clone was counted once. The chain recombines TRBV9 with TRBJ1-5, with TRBD1 matching 8 bases. The CDR3 is 14 amino acids. Germline assignment: CDR1 SGDLS and CDR2 YYNGEE. Trimming removed 3 bases from V and 6 bases from J; junction bases left unmatched: 5. In DNA, the CDR3 is TGTGCCAGCAGCGCAGGGGGCAGGGGTCAGCCCCAGCATTTT. It codes for CASSAGGRGQPQHF.